This T cell receptor beta chain stems from a study of neurological immune-mediated disorders. Trimming left V 5 bases short and J 2 bases short, with 5 bases between. The CDR3 covers 12 residues. Germline V gives CDR1 SEHNR, CDR2 FQNEAQ (reference sequence). One entry per CDR3 protein results from TCRdb running MiXCR on the 5' RACE reads. The data show 95,000 to 110,000 distinct CDR3 sequences, about a tenth seen once. Time point given: longitudinal time-point 3. This clonotype was picked up many times. Sample: PBMCs. The chain joins TRBV7-9 to TRBJ2-3; D is unclear. The sequence was collected from a female donor with HTLV-1-associated myelopathy (HAM/TSP). In DNA form, the CDR3 reads TGTGCCAGCAGCCCAACCACAGATACGCAGTATTTT. This sequence encodes CASSPTTDTQYF. Variable domain in full (rest from reference TRBV7-9 and TRBJ2-3): DTGVSQNPRHKITKRGQNVTFRCDPISEHNRLYWYRQTLGQGPEFLTYFQNEAQLEKSRLLSDRFSAERPKGSFSTLEIQRTEQGDSAMYLCASSPTTDTQYFGPGTRLTVL.